The present entry profiles one T cell receptor (beta chain) with its context. These data belong to a study of control samples from healthy donors and cancer patients. Clones were sequenced by immunoSEQ multiplex PCR, and TCRdb holds only the in-frame ones, with some missing. The sample has 350,000 to 450,000 clones; more than 80% are singletons. This CDR3 is built from 12 residues. After removal of 4 bases from V and 6 bases from J, the junction contained 1 base not matched to a gene. The germline gives CDR1 SQVTM, CDR2 ANQGSEA. This sequence was found in a man aged 40-50 years with head and neck cancer. The chain couples TRBV29-1 to TRBJ2-2, with TRBD2 matching over 8 bases. Sequencing used PBMCs. CDR3 bases: TGCAGCGTTGGGCGGGAGGCCGGGGAGCTGTTTTTT. Its protein is CSVGREAGELFF.